The 25 T cell receptor beta chains given below trace back to one sample, sequenced in a study of blood T cells in healthy people across ages. A second PCR of about 7 to 11 cycles used a sample-barcoded 5' primer and a J-beta primer mix. TCRdb passed the 5' RACE reads through MiXCR, listing each CDR3 protein once. The sample lists fewer than 950,000 distinct CDR3 sequences, around half occurring once. Material for sequencing was blood. These receptors all come from a man older than 75 in good health.

This chain joins TRBV5-1 and TRBJ1-2; D gene uncertain. This CDR3 region has 15 residues. Germline-derived CDR1 and CDR2 are SGHRS and YFSETQ. V lost 5 bases and J lost 2, with 16 bases in between. CDR3 in amino acids: CASRPGPVENYGYTF. The CDR3 DNA is TGCGCCAGCAGACCCGGACCGGTAGAGAACTATGGCTACACCTTC. The full variable domain, with the rest looked up from reference TRBV5-1 and TRBJ1-2, is KAGVTQTPRYLIKTRGQQVTLSCSPISGHRSVSWYQQTPGQGLQFLFEYFSETQRNKGNFPGRFSGRQFSNSRSEMNVSTLELGDSALYLCASRPGPVENYGYTFGSGTRLTVV.

V usage is TRBV2 and J usage is TRBJ2-3; 8 bases agree with TRBD1. This CDR3 comprises 15 residues. Germline CDR1 reads SNHLY; CDR2 reads FYNNEI. Trimming removed 5 bases from V and 0 bases from J; junction bases left unmatched: 4. The CDR3 DNA follows: TGTGCCAGCAGTACCGGGACAGGAAGCACAGATACGCAGTATTTT. It encodes CASSTGTGSTDTQYF.

The rearrangement links TRBV3-1 to TRBJ2-1, with 10 bases aligning to TRBD2. Unmatched junction bases numbered 15, after V lost 0 bases and J lost 1 base. Germline lookup yields CDR1 LGHDT and CDR2 YNNKEL (reference sequence). This CDR3 has 21 amino acids. The CDR3 loop is CASSQDLGAESGRGSYNEQFF. The CDR3 DNA follows: TGTGCCAGCAGCCAAGATCTAGGGGCCGAGAGCGGGAGGGGTTCCTACAATGAGCAGTTCTTC.

V is TRBV6-2 or TRBV6-3 and J is TRBJ2-5; TRBD1 or TRBD2 may be the D gene (5 bases each). V was cut by 0 bases and J by 5 bases, with 10 bases left in between. The CDR3 runs 14 residues. Germline assignment: CDR1 MNHEY and CDR2 SVGEGT. The CDR3 region has the DNA TGTGCCAGCAGTTACTCGGGGGTACAGGAGACCCAGTACTTC. This translates into CASSYSGVQETQYF.

This chain uses TRBV24-1 with TRBJ2-1; D assignment may be TRBD1 or TRBD2 (5 bases each). Looked up from germline, CDR1 is KGHDR and CDR2 is SFDVKD. V lost 2 bases and J 6 bases, leaving 13 bases between the germline ends. The CDR3 runs to 15 residues. Here the CDR3 DNA reads TGTGCCACCAGTGATTCCCGAGTTGGGGGCAATGAGCAGTTCTTC. This codes for CATSDSRVGGNEQFF.

V and J are TRBV27 and TRBJ2-1; 9 bases are shared with TRBD2. The CDR3 is 15 residues long. J lost 6 bases, V lost 7 bases, and 10 bases had no gene match. Germline CDR1 reads MNHEY; CDR2 reads SMNVEV (reference sequence). Written as DNA, the CDR3 is TGTGCCAGCATCGCGACGGGCGGGAGGGCCAATGAGCAGTTCTTC. It codes for CASIATGGRANEQFF.

This clonotype appeared once. V and J are TRBV29-1 and TRBJ2-5, with 14 bases lining up with TRBD2. The trim removed 3 bases at V and 11 bases at J, leaving 14 bases unmatched. Germline V gene lookup returns CDR1 SQVTM and CDR2 ANQGSEA. The CDR3 contains 16 residues. CDR3 coding DNA: TGCAGCGTTGAGCCAGGGACTAGCGGGGGAGGGAATGAGCAGTACTTC. Translating it yields CSVEPGTSGGGNEQYF.

For the CDR3, the DNA is TGTGCCAGCAGCTTATTTCCCCGCAGGGCGGAACTAAATGAGCAGTTCTTC. Amino acids: CASSLFPRRAELNEQFF. V and J are TRBV11-1 and TRBJ2-1; possibly TRBD1 for D (5 bases). V was cut by 2 bases and J by 7 bases, with 21 bases left in between. Germline V lookup: CDR1 SGHAT, CDR2 FQDESV (reference sequence). The CDR3 is 17 amino acids.

J is TRBJ2-1 and V is TRBV20-1; no firm D call. Trimming cost V 0 bases and J 5 bases, with 17 bases left between them. The CDR3 contains 16 residues. Germline V CDR1 and CDR2: DFQATT, SNEGSKA (reference sequence). In DNA, the CDR3 is TGCAGTGCTAGAGATCCGGACGCCCGCGTAAACAATGAGCAGTTCTTC. The encoded protein is CSARDPDARVNNEQFF.

The genes are TRBV9 and TRBJ2-6, with D possibly matching TRBD1 (6 bases). Germline V CDR1 and CDR2: SGDLS, YYNGEE. Trimming cost V 10 bases and J 2 bases, with 19 bases left between them. The CDR3 extends over 16 amino acids. CDR3 region: CASQGQLKAGANVLTF. The CDR3 nucleotides are TGTGCCTCCCAGGGACAACTCAAGGCTGGGGCCAACGTCCTGACTTTC.

This clonotype appeared a few times. This chain connects TRBV25-1 to TRBJ2-5, with D perhaps matching TRBD1 (5 bases). Germline V gives CDR1 MGHDK, CDR2 SYGVNS. V lost 5 bases and J lost 5, with 18 bases in between. This CDR3 has 15 amino acids. The CDR3, as DNA: TGTGCCAGCAGTCTGGCCTACAGGATCGCCGAGACCCAGTACTTC. Protein sequence: CASSLAYRIAETQYF.

On this clonotype: A much larger clonotype is one base distant, so this may be a read error. This rearrangement joins TRBV5-1 to TRBJ1-4, with no clear D. The V gene's germline CDR1 is SGHRS and CDR2 YFSETQ. The CDR3 is 14 residues long. The CDR3 region has the DNA TGCGCCAACAGCTTGGAAGCAACTAATGAAAAACTGTTTTTT. Translating it yields CANSLEATNEKLFF.

Remarks on this clonotype: A much more abundant neighbour one base away suggests this may be a read error. The V and J genes are TRBV20-1 and TRBJ2-5; 7 bases agree with TRBD1. CDR1 and CDR2 (germline): DFQATT, SNEGSKA (reference sequence). Trimming took 8 bases from V and 0 from J; bases not matched to a gene: 3. There are 12 residues in the CDR3. The CDR3 reads CSLTGDQETQYF. The CDR3 DNA sequence: TGCAGTTTAACAGGGGACCAAGAGACCCAGTACTTC.

The rearrangement joins TRBV5-1 to TRBJ2-3; 10 bases agree with TRBD2. Trimming at V came to 4 bases and at J to 3 bases, leaving 14 bases not matched to a gene. CDR3 length: 18 residues. The germline CDR1 and CDR2 sequences are SGHRS and YFSETQ. Written as DNA, the CDR3 is TGCGCCAGCAGCCAACCCACCGGGGCTAGCGGGAGAACAGATACGCAGTATTTT. It yields the protein CASSQPTGASGRTDTQYF.

This chain uses TRBV18 with TRBJ2-1; D gene ambiguous. Trimming stripped 2 bases from V and 0 bases from J, with 8 bases between. The germline CDR1 and CDR2 sequences are KGHSH and LQKENI. CDR3 length: 15 amino acids. CDR3 bases: TGTGCCAGCTCACCAGACCAGAGCTCCTACAATGAGCAGTTCTTC. Translating it yields CASSPDQSSYNEQFF.

This clonotype has a handful of counts. This chain joins TRBV28 and TRBJ2-1; the D call may be TRBD1 or TRBD2 (5 bases each). This CDR3 comprises 14 residues. The ends were cut back, 6 bases at V and 12 bases at J, with 21 bases in the middle. Looked up from germline, CDR1 is MDHEN and CDR2 is SYDVKM. CDR3 residues: CASSWDRVTVGQFF. In nucleotides, the CDR3 is TGTGCCAGCAGCTGGGACCGTGTCACAGTTGGGCAGTTCTTC.

This clonotype occurred a few times. The gene calls are TRBV2 and TRBJ1-1, with a weak D call TRBD1 (5 bases). Germline V CDR1 and CDR2: SNHLY, FYNNEI. The CDR3 runs 15 residues. V was clipped by 2 bases and J by 0 bases, with 10 bases between them. The CDR3 bases are TGTGCCAGCAGTGAACAGGGCCTCATGAACACTGAAGCTTTCTTT. The encoded protein is CASSEQGLMNTEAFF.

The rearrangement uses TRBV7-2 and TRBJ2-1; 12 bases map to TRBD2. This CDR3 is 15 amino acids long. Trimming removed 5 bases from V and 9 bases from J; junction bases left unmatched: 8. Germline V lookup: CDR1 SGHTA, CDR2 FQGNSA. DNA for the CDR3: TGTGCCAGCAGCCCACGACTAGCGGGAGCTGGTGAGCAGTTCTTC. Translation gives CASSPRLAGAGEQFF.

The chain combines TRBV11-2 with TRBJ1-3; perhaps TRBD1 as D (5 bases). The CDR3 runs 13 residues. V gave up 5 bases and J gave up 8 bases, with 13 bases separating them. Per germline, CDR1 SGHAT and CDR2 FQNNGV. The CDR3 DNA is TGTGCCAGCAGCCCGGATCCGGGGGACACCATATATTTT. It codes for CASSPDPGDTIYF.

V usage is TRBV7-9 and J usage is TRBJ2-1; D is undetermined. Germline CDR1 is SEHNR and CDR2 is FQNEAQ (reference sequence). Trimming took 8 bases from V and 0 from J, leaving 11 bases between them. The length of the CDR3 is 14 residues. The CDR3, as DNA: TGTGCCAGCGATTCGGGCGGCTCCTACAATGAGCAGTTCTTC. Amino acids: CASDSGGSYNEQFF.

V usage is TRBV20-1 and J usage is TRBJ2-4, with D hard to call. Deletions cut 0 bases from V and 3 bases from J, with 3 bases between. Per germline, CDR1 DFQATT and CDR2 SNEGSKA (reference sequence). The CDR3 is 12 residues long. The CDR3 region is CSARDRKNIQYF. The CDR3 nucleotides are TGCAGTGCTAGAGACCGCAAAAACATTCAGTACTTC.

This chain uses TRBV6-5 with TRBJ2-7, with 7 bases fitting TRBD1. The CDR3 consists of 16 residues. V lost 6 bases to trimming and J lost 3 bases; unmatched junction nucleotides: 14. Germline V CDR1 and CDR2: MNHEY, SVGAGI. CDR3 region: CASRPGTAANYYEQYF. CDR3 DNA sequence: TGTGCCAGCAGGCCCGGGACAGCTGCTAACTACTACGAGCAGTACTTC.

The chain employs TRBV7-2 and TRBJ1-5; no definite D call. The CDR3 runs to 14 residues. Germline V lookup: CDR1 SGHTA, CDR2 FQGNSA. With 6 bases removed from V and 0 bases from J, the gap between germline ends came to 9 bases. CDR3 region: CASSSTGSNQPQHF. The CDR3 nucleotides are TGTGCCAGCAGTTCGACGGGTAGCAATCAGCCCCAGCATTTT.

The rearrangement uses TRBV6-6 and TRBJ1-5; D possibly corresponds to TRBD1 (5 bases). Between the trimmed V and J ends, which lost 2 bases and 3 bases, there was a span of 11 bases. Germline V lookup: CDR1 MNHNY, CDR2 SVGAGI (reference sequence). CDR3 length: 15 residues. The CDR3 coding sequence is TGTGCCAGCAGTTACGGCCAGGGCGCCAATCAGCCCCAGCATTTT. This sequence encodes CASSYGQGANQPQHF.

This clonotype was picked up a small number of times. The chain couples TRBV20-1 to TRBJ2-3, with D possibly being TRBD1 or TRBD2 (5 bases each). Deletions cut 7 bases from V and 2 bases from J, with 13 bases between. This CDR3 contains 13 residues. CDR1 is DFQATT and CDR2 is SNEGSKA in the germline V gene (reference sequence). The CDR3 DNA follows: TGCAGTGGAACCGGGGCTTTCACAGATACGCAGTATTTT. It specifies CSGTGAFTDTQYF.